A selection of T cell receptor beta chains follows, all from one sample in a study of T cell responses to AZD1222 COVID-19 vaccine. The table came from immunoSEQ multiplex PCR; TCRdb's copy has only in-frame clones and leaves some out. The top ten hold around 9.1% of the sample, which has 100,000 or so clones, more than 75% seen once. The sequenced sample was peripheral blood, obtained on day 0 of AZD1222 vaccination. The receptors shown here come from an adult in good health. The CDR3 runs from the conserved cysteine through the conserved F or W. Fields, in order: CDR3 DNA, CDR3 protein, clone size, J gene, D gene, V gene. The D gene is left open where the match is weak. Not every row has a clone size; where given, it reads once, few, many or a size class.

CDR3 DNA: TGTGCCAGCAGCAACGGGACAGATAATCAGCCCCAGCATTTT
CDR3 protein: CASSNGTDNQPQHF
clone size: -
J gene: TRBJ1-5
D gene: -
V gene: TRBV21-1

CDR3 DNA: TGTGCCAGCAGTGAAGTGCTCAGGACAGCTAGCAATCAGCCCCAGCATTTT
CDR3 protein: CASSEVLRTASNQPQHF
clone size: -
J gene: TRBJ1-5
D gene: -
V gene: TRBV6-1

CDR3 DNA: TGCGCCAGCAGCCAGGGGGGCGGGAGCTCCTACGAGCAGTACTTC
CDR3 protein: CASSQGGGSSYEQYF
clone size: -
J gene: TRBJ2-7
D gene: -
V gene: TRBV4-1

CDR3 DNA: TGTGCCAGCAGCTCCTTCCGACAGGGAAGGAACGAGCAGTACTTC
CDR3 protein: CASSSFRQGRNEQYF
clone size: -
J gene: TRBJ2-7
D gene: TRBD1
V gene: TRBV28

CDR3 DNA: TGTGCCATCAGTGACGGGGGGGCGACTAATGAAAAACTGTTTTTT
CDR3 protein: CAISDGGATNEKLFF
clone size: -
J gene: TRBJ1-4
D gene: -
V gene: TRBV10-3

CDR3 DNA: TGCGCCAGCAGCTCCAGGCCTCCGGGACAGGGGATTAACTATGGCTACACCTTC
CDR3 protein: CASSSRPPGQGINYGYTF
clone size: -
J gene: TRBJ1-2
D gene: TRBD1
V gene: TRBV5-1

CDR3 DNA: TGTGCCAGCAGTTTGGGAACAGGGAGACGGGGCTACACCTTC
CDR3 protein: CASSLGTGRRGYTF
clone size: -
J gene: TRBJ1-2
D gene: -
V gene: TRBV28

CDR3 DNA: TGTGCCAGCAGCCGGACTAGGACCTACGAGCAGTACTTC
CDR3 protein: CASSRTRTYEQYF
clone size: -
J gene: TRBJ2-7
D gene: TRBD2
V gene: TRBV27

CDR3 DNA: TGCGCCAGCAGCTTAGGGTGGGACAGGGCCCCCGAGACCCAGTACTTC
CDR3 protein: CASSLGWDRAPETQYF
clone size: -
J gene: TRBJ2-5
D gene: TRBD1
V gene: TRBV5-1

CDR3 DNA: TGCGCCAGCAGCTTGGGCTCCGGGACAGGGACTTCACCCCTCCACTTT
CDR3 protein: CASSLGSGTGTSPLHF
clone size: -
J gene: TRBJ1-6
D gene: TRBD1
V gene: TRBV5-1

CDR3 DNA: TGTGCCAGCAGTATTAGGGGGGCTCAGCCCCAGCATTTT
CDR3 protein: CASSIRGAQPQHF
clone size: -
J gene: TRBJ1-5
D gene: -
V gene: TRBV28

CDR3 DNA: TGTGCCGGATCTTACGAGCAGTACTTC
CDR3 protein: CAGSYEQYF
clone size: -
J gene: TRBJ2-7
D gene: -
V gene: TRBV9

CDR3 DNA: TGTGCCAGCAGCCCAATCGCGGACTCCTACGAGCAGTACTTC
CDR3 protein: CASSPIADSYEQYF
clone size: few
J gene: TRBJ2-7
D gene: -
V gene: TRBV7-2

CDR3 DNA: TGTGCCAGCAGCACCCGGACAGGGGGCAACACCTATGGCTACACCTTC
CDR3 protein: CASSTRTGGNTYGYTF
clone size: -
J gene: TRBJ1-2
D gene: TRBD1
V gene: TRBV7-2

CDR3 DNA: TGTGCCAGCAGCTCAGGACAGGGCAGGTTATATCAGCCCCAGCATTTT
CDR3 protein: CASSSGQGRLYQPQHF
clone size: -
J gene: TRBJ1-5
D gene: TRBD1
V gene: TRBV7-2

CDR3 DNA: TGTGCCAGCAGTGAGGGGACTTGGGACAATTCACCCCTCCACTTT
CDR3 protein: CASSEGTWDNSPLHF
clone size: -
J gene: TRBJ1-6
D gene: -
V gene: TRBV6-4

CDR3 DNA: TGTGCCAGCGGTCCAGCCAGGGGTGACACTGAAGCTTTCTTT
CDR3 protein: CASGPARGDTEAFF
clone size: -
J gene: TRBJ1-1
D gene: -
V gene: TRBV7-2

CDR3 DNA: TGTGCCAGCAGCCAAGAAGGGGGCCACTATGGCTACACCTTC
CDR3 protein: CASSQEGGHYGYTF
clone size: -
J gene: TRBJ1-2
D gene: TRBD1
V gene: TRBV3-1/TRBV3-2

CDR3 DNA: TGTGCCAGCAGTACCTCGGGGGGATTTTTGCGGGAGGGCTGGTGGTATTTT
CDR3 protein: CASSTSGGFLREGWWYF
clone size: -
J gene: TRBJ2-3
D gene: TRBD2
V gene: TRBV28

CDR3 DNA: TGTGCCAGCATGCTAGCGGGAGAAGTAGCCTACGAGCAGTACTTC
CDR3 protein: CASMLAGEVAYEQYF
clone size: once
J gene: TRBJ2-7
D gene: TRBD2
V gene: TRBV27

CDR3 DNA: TGTGCCAGTACCCCTGGGGGGCTAGTCCCAGATACGCAGTATTTT
CDR3 protein: CASTPGGLVPDTQYF
clone size: -
J gene: TRBJ2-3
D gene: -
V gene: TRBV19

CDR3 DNA: TGTGCCAGCCAGAGCGGGAGGGGGACAGAGACCCAGTACTTC
CDR3 protein: CASQSGRGTETQYF
clone size: -
J gene: TRBJ2-5
D gene: TRBD2
V gene: TRBV6-5

CDR3 DNA: TGTGCCAGCAGTTCCCTCCCACTAGCGGGAGAGACCAAAAACATTCAGTACTTC
CDR3 protein: CASSSLPLAGETKNIQYF
clone size: -
J gene: TRBJ2-4
D gene: TRBD2
V gene: TRBV27

CDR3 DNA: TGTGCCAGCAGCTTAGAGGGGGTATTGGAGCAGCCCCAGCATTTT
CDR3 protein: CASSLEGVLEQPQHF
clone size: -
J gene: TRBJ1-5
D gene: -
V gene: TRBV7-9

CDR3 DNA: TGTGCCAGCAGTGGGGGACTAGCGCACAATGAGCAGTTCTTC
CDR3 protein: CASSGGLAHNEQFF
clone size: -
J gene: TRBJ2-1
D gene: TRBD2
V gene: TRBV2

CDR3 DNA: TGTGCCAGCAGCCGGGACAGTACGGGCAATCAGCCCCAGCATTTT
CDR3 protein: CASSRDSTGNQPQHF
clone size: -
J gene: TRBJ1-5
D gene: TRBD1
V gene: TRBV7-2

CDR3 DNA: TGTGCCAGCAGCATGGGACGCCAAAATCAGCCCCAGCATTTT
CDR3 protein: CASSMGRQNQPQHF
clone size: -
J gene: TRBJ1-5
D gene: -
V gene: TRBV21-1

CDR3 DNA: TGTGCTAGCCCACGCCACCCGGGTAGTTACGAGCAGTACTTC
CDR3 protein: CASPRHPGSYEQYF
clone size: -
J gene: TRBJ2-7
D gene: -
V gene: TRBV12-5

CDR3 DNA: TGTGCCAGCAGTTACGGGGGCTCCTACGAGCAGTACTTC
CDR3 protein: CASSYGGSYEQYF
clone size: -
J gene: TRBJ2-7
D gene: -
V gene: TRBV6-5

CDR3 DNA: TGTGCCAGCAGTAGACAGGGGGCAGGAGAAAAACTGTTTTTT
CDR3 protein: CASSRQGAGEKLFF
clone size: -
J gene: TRBJ1-4
D gene: TRBD1
V gene: TRBV6-5

CDR3 DNA: TGTGCCAGCAGCTCGGGGACTAGCGGGGAGATTTCCTACAATGAGCAGTTCTTC
CDR3 protein: CASSSGTSGEISYNEQFF
clone size: -
J gene: TRBJ2-1
D gene: TRBD2
V gene: TRBV7-6

CDR3 DNA: TGTGCCTGGAGTGGAACAGGGGCCCCCAATCAGCCCCAGCATTTT
CDR3 protein: CAWSGTGAPNQPQHF
clone size: -
J gene: TRBJ1-5
D gene: TRBD1
V gene: TRBV30

CDR3 DNA: TGTGCCAGCAGTTACTCGAGAGCCCGAGGACAGGGGGTTTGCAATAATTCACCCCTCCACTTT
CDR3 protein: CASSYSRARGQGVCNNSPLHF
clone size: once
J gene: TRBJ1-6
D gene: TRBD1
V gene: TRBV6-7

CDR3 DNA: TGTGCCAGCAGCCTCCAGTCCAATCAGCCCCAGCATTTT
CDR3 protein: CASSLQSNQPQHF
clone size: -
J gene: TRBJ1-5
D gene: -
V gene: TRBV14

CDR3 DNA: TGTGCCACCCTCTTAGGGTATCAAGATACGCAGTATTTT
CDR3 protein: CATLLGYQDTQYF
clone size: -
J gene: TRBJ2-3
D gene: -
V gene: TRBV6-5

CDR3 DNA: TGTGCCAGCAGCTTAGAGGAAGCGGGAGCGAACAATGAGCAGTTCTTC
CDR3 protein: CASSLEEAGANNEQFF
clone size: -
J gene: TRBJ2-1
D gene: TRBD2
V gene: TRBV7-9

CDR3 DNA: TGTGCCAGCGGAAGGGGATTTAGCGGGAGCCGCTACGAGCAGTACTTC
CDR3 protein: CASGRGFSGSRYEQYF
clone size: few
J gene: TRBJ2-7
D gene: TRBD2
V gene: TRBV28